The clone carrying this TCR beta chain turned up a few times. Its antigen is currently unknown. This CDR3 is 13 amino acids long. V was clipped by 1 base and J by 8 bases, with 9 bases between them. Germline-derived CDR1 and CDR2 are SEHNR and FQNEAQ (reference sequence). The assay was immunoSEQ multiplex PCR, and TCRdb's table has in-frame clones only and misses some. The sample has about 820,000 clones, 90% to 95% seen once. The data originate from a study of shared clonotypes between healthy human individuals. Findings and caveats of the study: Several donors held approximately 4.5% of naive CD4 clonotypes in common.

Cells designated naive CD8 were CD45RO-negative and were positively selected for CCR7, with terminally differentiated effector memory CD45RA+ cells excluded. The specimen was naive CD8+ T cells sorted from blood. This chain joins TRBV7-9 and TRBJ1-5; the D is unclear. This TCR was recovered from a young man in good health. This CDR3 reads CASSLGAREPQHF. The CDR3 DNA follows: TGTGCCAGCAGCTTAGGGGCAAGAGAGCCCCAGCATTTT.